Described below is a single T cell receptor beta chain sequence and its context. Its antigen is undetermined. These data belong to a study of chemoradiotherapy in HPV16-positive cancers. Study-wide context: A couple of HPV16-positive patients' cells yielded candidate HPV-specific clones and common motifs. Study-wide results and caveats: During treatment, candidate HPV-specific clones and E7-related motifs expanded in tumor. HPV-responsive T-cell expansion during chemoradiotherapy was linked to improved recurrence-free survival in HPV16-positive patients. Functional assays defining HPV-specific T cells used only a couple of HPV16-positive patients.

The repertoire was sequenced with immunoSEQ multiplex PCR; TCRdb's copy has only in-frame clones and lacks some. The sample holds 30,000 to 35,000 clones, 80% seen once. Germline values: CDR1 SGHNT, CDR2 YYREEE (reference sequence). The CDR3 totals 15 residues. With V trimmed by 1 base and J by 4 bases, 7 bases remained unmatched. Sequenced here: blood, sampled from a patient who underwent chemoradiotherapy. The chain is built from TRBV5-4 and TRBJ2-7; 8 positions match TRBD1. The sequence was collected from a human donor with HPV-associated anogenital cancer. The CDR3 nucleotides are TGTGCCAGCAGCTTGATGGGAAGGACAGGGTACGAGCAGTACTTC. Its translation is CASSLMGRTGYEQYF.